The source of this TCR beta chain is a study of blood T cell repertoires in COVID-19. Study context: Sources were T cells, B-cell-depleted T cells, or PBMCs; the material itself was cDNA or gDNA.

Only in-frame clones appear in the TCRdb table, and some are missing; sequencing was by immunoSEQ multiplex PCR. The data show 250,000 to 350,000 clones, with 88% seen just once and approximately 2% held by the top ten. Looked up from germline, CDR1 is SGDLS and CDR2 is YYNGEE. V gave up 3 bases and J gave up 4 bases; unmatched junction bases: 6. The CDR3 consists of 15 residues. This clonotype originated in a woman in her sixties or seventies in a cohort exposed to, infected with or recovered from COVID-19 (not recorded which). What was sequenced was PBMCs or T cells enriched from blood (not recorded which). The chain is built from TRBV9 and TRBJ1-1, with 10 bases aligning to TRBD1. CDR3 in amino acids: CASSGQGARGTEAFF. Written as DNA, the CDR3 is TGTGCCAGCAGCGGACAGGGGGCCAGGGGCACTGAAGCTTTCTTT. The full variable domain, in which reference TRBV9 and TRBJ1-1 provide the parts outside the CDR3, is DSGVTQTPKHLITATGQRVTLRCSPRSGDLSVYWYQQSLDQGLQFLIQYYNGEERAKGNILERFSAQQFPDLHSELNLSSLELGDSALYFCASSGQGARGTEAFFGQGTRLTVV.